The source of this T cell receptor beta chain is a study of OX40 agonist ivuxolimab in advanced cancers. Looking at the study overall: There were three patients with partial responses, one having hepatocellular carcinoma and two cutaneous melanoma. Overall study results and limits: Mean expanded clone counts were higher in CD8+ than CD4+ T cells.

As regards this clone: Antigen specificity is unknown.

V shed 0 bases and J shed 7 bases, with 9 bases lying between them. Germline CDR1 LNHNV, CDR2 YYDKDF (reference sequence). This CDR3 has 14 residues. Measured with immunoSEQ multiplex PCR; TCRdb has only the in-frame clones, and not every one. The table records 90,000 to 100,000 clones, about 85% of them present only once. The rearrangement uses TRBV15 and TRBJ1-4; a weak D match, TRBD1 (5 bases). The TCR comes from an adult with an advanced solid tumor such as melanoma, head and neck, liver or kidney cancer. The sequenced sample was CD4+ or CD8+ T cells sorted from blood, obtained in a trial of the OX40 agonist ivuxolimab. The CDR3 DNA sequence: TGTGCCACCAGCAGAGAGGGGGAACGTGAAAAACTGTTTTTT. It codes for CATSREGEREKLFF.